This TCR beta chain was captured by sequencing in a study of blood T cell repertoires in COVID-19 (dated by TCRdb to 2020 to 2022). Looking at the study overall: Samples from collaborators originated in the United States, Italy and Spain and spanned both the acute and convalescent phases of COVID-19. The material from the prospective study consisted of cDNA or gDNA derived from T cells, B-cell-depleted T cells, or PBMCs. The dataset comprised deeply sampled blood TCRbeta repertoires from subjects exposed to, actively infected with, or recovered from COVID-19. The repertoires were made available in a free public database intended to serve as a resource for research on the immune response to SARS-CoV-2. Samples were obtained from the ongoing ImmuneRACE study (first 160 participants) and from about 1,300 subjects provided by 6 global collaborators. Nearly every sample came with metadata listing a de-identified subject ID, COVID-19 status, age in years and sex. Where available, HLA class I and class II types were taken from metadata supplied by the sample provider and were not determined by assay-based typing. What the authors observed across the whole study: How much clinical and demographic metadata was included differed by source and by participant, and the metadata was provided uncurated.

In the case of this clone: No cognate antigen has been identified for it. Base qualities were left out, and no much larger clone turns up one base away.

From the germline V gene, CDR1 is SGHVS and CDR2 is FQNEAQ. Trimmed from V: 1 base; trimmed from J: 9 bases; junction bases lacking a gene match: 4. From the cysteine up to the phenylalanine, the CDR3 has a length of 13 residues. This entry keeps only the CDR3 DNA: 39 bases, framed from base 1. A second Seattle source provided samples from volunteer blood donors who had recovered from COVID-19. Collaborating institutions collected whole blood in K2EDTA tubes following their own protocols. For TCRbeta analysis, collaborators shipped samples as frozen whole blood, isolated PBMCs, or DNA extracted from either of those sample types. TCRbeta CDR3 regions were amplified from genomic DNA using the immunoSEQ Assay, a bias-controlled multiplex PCR. Under the source paper's analysis protocol: Nucleated cell counts per sample were estimated from amplification of reference gene primers within the assay. To quantify the absolute abundance of each unique TCRbeta CDR3 rearrangement, sequence reads were collapsed and filtered. For each sample, productive Simpson clonality was calculated as the square root of Simpson's diversity index across productive rearrangements. This immuneACCESS table, as held by TCRdb, lists in-frame sequences with V and J called but not all clones. Of the missing ones, under half trace to an unresolved V gene in checked studies; the others have no known cause. From that table come the V and J calls and clone size; the DNA was used to work out D and trimming. The sample contains 250,000 to 350,000 clones, 70% to 90% of them found a single time. The ten largest clones represent less than 2.5% of the sample.

The rearrangement combines TRBV7-8 with TRBJ1-2; 8 bases in the middle match TRBD1. Sequenced sample: peripheral blood. This sequence was found in a woman aged 25 to 39 who had recovered from COVID-19. CDR3 sequence: CASSLGTGRSYTF. The DNA reads as follows: TGTGCCAGCAGCTTAGGGACAGGGAGGAGCTACACCTTC.